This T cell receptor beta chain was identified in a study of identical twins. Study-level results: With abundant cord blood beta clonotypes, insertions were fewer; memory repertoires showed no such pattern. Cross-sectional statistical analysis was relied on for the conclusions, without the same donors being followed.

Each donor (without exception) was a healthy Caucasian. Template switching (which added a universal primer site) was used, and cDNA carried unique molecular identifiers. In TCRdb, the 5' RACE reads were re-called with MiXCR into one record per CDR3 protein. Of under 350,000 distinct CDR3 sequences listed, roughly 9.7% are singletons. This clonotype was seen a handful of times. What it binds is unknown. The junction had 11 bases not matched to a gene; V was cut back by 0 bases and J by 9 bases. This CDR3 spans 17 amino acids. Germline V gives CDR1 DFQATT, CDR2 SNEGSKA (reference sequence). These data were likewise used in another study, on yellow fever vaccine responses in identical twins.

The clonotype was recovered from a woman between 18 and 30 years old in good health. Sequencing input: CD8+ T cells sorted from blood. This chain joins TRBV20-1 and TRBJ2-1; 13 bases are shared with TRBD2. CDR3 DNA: TGCAGTGCTAGAGATTTTCCCACTAGCGGGGGGGCCGGTGAGCAGTTCTTC. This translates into CSARDFPTSGGAGEQFF.